This passage covers 21 T cell receptor beta chains from one sample sequenced in a study of memory CD8 T cells in hepatitis C reinfection. Generated by immunoSEQ multiplex PCR, the TCRdb table keeps only in-frame clones and is missing some. The sample yields 44,000 or so clones, roughly 90% seen once. The time point here: peak reinfection, 3 to 8 weeks after reinfection detection. The sorted cells went straight to TCR sequencing with no prior in vitro expansion. The sample comprised naive CD8+ T cells sorted from blood. The receptors were sampled from a man between 18 and 35 years old with hepatitis C virus infection.

This chain uses TRBV27 with TRBJ2-1; 8 nucleotides agree with TRBD2. Trimming removed 3 bases from V and 1 base from J; junction bases left unmatched: 5. There are 16 residues in the CDR3. The germline gives CDR1 MNHEY, CDR2 SMNVEV (reference sequence). For the CDR3, the DNA is TGTGCCAGCAGTTTTTCTTTAGCGGGGTCCTACAATGAGCAGTTCTTC. This codes for CASSFSLAGSYNEQFF.

The rearrangement joins TRBV4-2 to TRBJ2-3; 9 bases are a match to TRBD2. The junction had 9 bases not matched to a gene; V was cut back by 0 bases and J by 5 bases. Germline CDR1 reads LGHNA; CDR2 reads YNFKEQ. This CDR3 comprises 17 residues. The CDR3 coding sequence is TGTGCCAGCAGCCAAGAGAGGGCGGGAGGGCCTCTAGATACGCAGTATTTT. Amino acids: CASSQERAGGPLDTQYF.

This clone showed up just a few times. V usage is TRBV6-6 and J usage is TRBJ2-1; a possible D gene is TRBD2 (6 bases). Germline loops: CDR1 MNHNY, CDR2 SVGAGI (reference sequence). The CDR3 totals 16 residues. The V gene lost 6 bases and the J gene lost 0 bases, with 15 bases spanning the gap. As DNA, the CDR3 is TGTGCCAGCAGGCTTTCGGACTACAACTCCTACAATGAGCAGTTCTTC. Encoded protein: CASRLSDYNSYNEQFF.

This chain links TRBV28 with TRBJ1-1; D is undetermined. Germline lookup yields CDR1 MDHEN and CDR2 SYDVKM. Trimming took 2 bases from V and 4 from J, leaving 8 bases between them. The CDR3 is 13 residues long. The CDR3 reads CASSLTGGTEAFF. The CDR3 bases are TGTGCCAGCAGTTTAACGGGTGGCACTGAAGCTTTCTTT.

For the CDR3, the DNA is TGTGCCAGCAGCCCCCAGGGAGGGTATAATGAAAAACTGTTTTTT. This codes for CASSPQGGYNEKLFF. The V and J genes are TRBV13 and TRBJ1-4; tentatively, D is TRBD1 (5 bases). CDR1 and CDR2 from the germline V gene are PRHDT and FYEKMQ (reference sequence). The CDR3 is made up of 15 amino acids. Trimming took 5 bases from V and 4 from J, leaving 14 bases between them.

The genes are TRBV4-2 and TRBJ2-7; TRBD2 agrees at 11 bases. Germline trimming cut 4 bases from V and 0 bases from J; bases unmatched to any gene: 2. Germline V CDR1 and CDR2: LGHNA, YNFKEQ. CDR3 length: 15 amino acids. The CDR3 loop reads CASSLTSGSSYEQYF. CDR3 in DNA: TGTGCCAGCAGCCTTACTAGCGGGAGCTCCTACGAGCAGTACTTC.

V is TRBV4-1 and J is TRBJ2-7; 10 bases agree with TRBD1. The V and J ends lost 4 bases and 0 bases, in that order; junction bases with no gene match: 3. The CDR3 consists of 15 residues. Per the germline V gene, CDR1 is MGHRA and CDR2 is YSYEKL. This chain's CDR3 is CASSLGQGYSYEQYF. Here the CDR3 DNA reads TGCGCCAGCAGCCTGGGACAGGGGTACTCCTACGAGCAGTACTTC.

The chain employs TRBV29-1 and TRBJ2-5, with 10 bases identical to TRBD1. Germline V gene lookup returns CDR1 SQVTM and CDR2 ANQGSEA. V gave up 4 bases and J gave up 4 bases; unmatched junction bases: 6. The CDR3 covers 14 residues. In DNA, the CDR3 is TGCAGCGTTGTAGAGACAGGGGGCGGAGAGACCCAGTACTTC. Translated, it gives CSVVETGGGETQYF.

The chain carries TRBV7-9 and TRBJ2-1, with D possibly being TRBD1 (6 bases). The V gene's germline CDR1 is SEHNR and CDR2 FQNEAQ (reference sequence). This CDR3 contains 14 residues. V lost 1 base to trimming and J lost 7 bases, with 11 bases between them. The CDR3 spells CASSLEQGMNEQFF. CDR3 bases: TGTGCCAGCAGCTTAGAACAGGGCATGAATGAGCAGTTCTTC.

The chain has TRBV4-1 and TRBJ2-7; the D gene is possibly TRBD2 (5 bases). The germline CDR1 and CDR2 sequences are MGHRA and YSYEKL. Deletions cut 0 bases from V and 2 bases from J, with 11 bases between. The CDR3 covers 15 residues. The CDR3 reads CASSQEEAETYEQYF. In DNA form, the CDR3 reads TGCGCCAGCAGCCAAGAGGAAGCGGAGACCTACGAGCAGTACTTC.

The rearrangement joins TRBV19 to TRBJ2-5; 12 bases map to TRBD2. The J call may be in error: the DNA end matches TRBJ2-7 better. CDR1 and CDR2 from the germline V gene are LNHDA and SQIVND (reference sequence). This CDR3 is built from 16 residues. CDR3 sequence reads: CASSPDGLAGTYEQYF. CDR3 bases: TGTGCCAGTAGTCCCGATGGACTAGCGGGAACCTACGAGCAGTACTTC.

This clone has a single count. The chain couples TRBV9 to TRBJ2-1, with 11 bases matching TRBD1. The CDR3 has 16 residues. From germline, CDR1 is SGDLS and CDR2 YYNGEE. The V segment lost 0 bases and the J segment 9 bases; nucleotides outside the gene matches: 8. CDR3 residues: CASSVGGTGGLSEQFF. CDR3 DNA sequence: TGTGCCAGCAGCGTAGGTGGGACAGGGGGGTTGAGTGAGCAGTTCTTC.

DNA of the CDR3: TGTGCCAGCGCAGACAGGGGAGGGTACGAGCAGTACTTC. Protein product: CASADRGGYEQYF. J is TRBJ2-7 and V is TRBV5-6, with a tentative D call TRBD1 (8 bases). CDR1 SGHDT and CDR2 YYEEEE come from the germline V gene. This CDR3 has 13 residues. The ends were cut back, 7 bases at V and 4 bases at J, with 15 bases in the middle.

The rearrangement links TRBV2 to TRBJ1-6; maybe TRBD1 (5 bases). CDR1 SNHLY and CDR2 FYNNEI come from the germline V gene. CDR3 length: 14 amino acids. V gave up 8 bases and J gave up 4 bases, with 12 bases separating them. The CDR3 nucleotides read TGTGCCAGCGGGGGGAGCGGATATAATTCACCCCTCCACTTT. It translates to CASGGSGYNSPLHF.

This clone was recorded a few times. The genes are TRBV9 and TRBJ2-7; D ambiguous. V lost 0 bases and J 3 bases, leaving 7 bases between the germline ends. The CDR3 totals 13 residues. CDR1 is SGDLS, CDR2 YYNGEE, per germline. The CDR3 region is CASSVEKDYEQYV. The CDR3 DNA follows: TGTGCCAGCAGCGTAGAAAAAGACTACGAGCAGTACGTC.

This chain connects TRBV5-1 to TRBJ2-7; 7 bases match TRBD2. This CDR3 is 14 amino acids long. Losses at the gene ends were 5 bases for V and 3 bases for J; bases not matched to a gene: 8. Germline CDR1 is SGHRS and CDR2 is YFSETQ. The CDR3 nucleotides are TGCGCCAGCAGTCCCGGGACTAACAACTACGAGCAGTACTTC. This sequence encodes CASSPGTNNYEQYF. The complete variable domain, with remaining parts taken from reference TRBV5-1 and TRBJ2-7, reads KAGVTQTPRYLIKTRGQQVTLSCSPISGHRSVSWYQQTPGQGLQFLFEYFSETQRNKGNFPGRFSGRQFSNSRSEMNVSTLELGDSALYLCASSPGTNNYEQYFGPGTRLTVT.

This chain connects TRBV6-5 to TRBJ1-3; D call uncertain. The CDR3 loop spans 15 amino acids. CDR1 MNHEY and CDR2 SVGAGI come from the germline V gene. Trimming left V 2 bases short and J 0 bases short, with 8 bases between. The chain's CDR3 is CASSYQGLSGNTIYF. CDR3 nucleotides: TGTGCCAGCAGTTACCAAGGACTCTCTGGAAACACCATATATTTT.

This chain links TRBV4-3 with TRBJ1-5; 11 nucleotides align to TRBD1. CDR3 length: 16 residues. Losses at the gene ends were 1 base for V and 5 bases for J; bases not matched to a gene: 4. CDR1 and CDR2 (germline): LGHNA, YSLEER. Here the CDR3 reads CASSQVWDRGDQPQHF. In nucleotides, the CDR3 is TGCGCCAGCAGCCAAGTCTGGGACAGGGGGGATCAGCCCCAGCATTTT.

The J gene is TRBJ1-2, the V gene TRBV11-2; possibly TRBD1 for D (5 bases). This CDR3 contains 15 residues. Trimming removed 2 bases at V and 1 base at J, with 11 bases between. Germline lookup yields CDR1 SGHAT and CDR2 FQNNGV. The CDR3 DNA reads TGTGCCAGCAGCTTATGGTCAGGGTATAACTATGGCTACACCTTC. Translating gives CASSLWSGYNYGYTF.

This clone was seen a single time. The J gene is TRBJ1-1, the V gene TRBV5-6, with D perhaps matching TRBD1 (5 bases). The V gene's germline CDR1 is SGHDT and CDR2 YYEEEE. V dropped 3 bases and J dropped 4 bases, with 13 bases sitting between them. The CDR3 covers 14 residues. CDR3 coding DNA: TGTGCCAGCAGCTGGACACCCTCCGGCACTGAAGCTTTCTTT. Protein: CASSWTPSGTEAFF. Based on the CDR3 plus reference TRBV5-6 and TRBJ1-1, the full variable domain is DAGVTQSPTHLIKTRGQQVTLRCSPKSGHDTVSWYQQALGQGPQFIFQYYEEEERQRGNFPDRFSGHQFPNYSSELNVNALLLGDSALYLCASSWTPSGTEAFFGQGTRLTVV.

The chain carries TRBV30 and TRBJ1-1, with TRBD1 as a possible D gene (5 bases). Trimming took off 5 bases at V and 4 bases at J, with 14 bases between the two ends. This CDR3 region has 13 residues. The germline gives CDR1 GTSNPN, CDR2 SVGIG (reference sequence). The CDR3 here is CAWAGGGFTEAFF. For the CDR3, the DNA is TGTGCCTGGGCCGGGGGGGGATTCACTGAAGCTTTCTTT.